Included here is one TCR beta chain sequence, with context. The CDR3 covers 13 residues. Germline-derived CDR1 and CDR2 are PRHDT and FYEKMQ (reference sequence). V was clipped by 4 bases and J by 8 bases, with 11 bases between them. RNA totalling roughly 0.45 to 1 ug underwent reverse transcription with random hexamers. The authors amplified TCR beta CDR3 across 54 Vbeta and 13 Jbeta using immunoSEQ multiplex PCR. TCRdb independently ran MiXCR on the immunoSEQ multiplex PCR reads; one entry per CDR3 protein. This sample yields approximately 200,000 distinct CDR3 sequences, of which nearly 95% are seen a single time; about 0.087% belongs to the top ten. The data belong to a study of CD8 T cells in Susac syndrome. Sequencing of TCR beta, carried out with a high-throughput approach, was applied to CD8+ and CD4+ T cells from the blood. TEMRA cells were enriched by FACS, while CD8+ and CD4+ T cells were obtained through a negative isolation that was performed magnetically.

The genes are TRBV13 and TRBJ1-4, with D perhaps TRBD1 (5 bases). Material: CD4+ T cells from PBMCs. This sequence originates from a human donor with multiple sclerosis. The chain's CDR3 is CASSSFNREKLFF. The CDR3 DNA sequence: TGTGCCAGCAGCTCCTTTAACAGGGAAAAACTGTTTTTT.